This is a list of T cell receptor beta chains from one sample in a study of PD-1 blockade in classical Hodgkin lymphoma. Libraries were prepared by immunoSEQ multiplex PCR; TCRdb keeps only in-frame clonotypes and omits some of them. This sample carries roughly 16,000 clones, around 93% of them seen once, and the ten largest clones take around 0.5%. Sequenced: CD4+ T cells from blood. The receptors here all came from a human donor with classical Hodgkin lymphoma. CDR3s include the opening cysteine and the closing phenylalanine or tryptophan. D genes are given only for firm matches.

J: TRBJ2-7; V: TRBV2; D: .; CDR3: CASSATGILPTEQYF
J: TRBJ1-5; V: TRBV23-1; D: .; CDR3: CASSHGGRWVYSNQPQHF
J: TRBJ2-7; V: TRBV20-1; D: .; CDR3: CSASVSYEQYF
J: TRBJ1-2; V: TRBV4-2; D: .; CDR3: CASSQEKGRNYGYTF
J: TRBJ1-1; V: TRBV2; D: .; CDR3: CASNWVPNTEAFF
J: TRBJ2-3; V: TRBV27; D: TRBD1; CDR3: CASSRVPGQGSTDTQYF
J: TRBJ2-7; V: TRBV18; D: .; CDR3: CASSPEVSSYEQYF
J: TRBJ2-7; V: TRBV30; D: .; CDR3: CAWRGRTAHWVEQYF
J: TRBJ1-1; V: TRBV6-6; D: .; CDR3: CASSYANTEAFF
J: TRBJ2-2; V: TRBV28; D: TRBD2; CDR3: CASSGTSGPTLSELFF
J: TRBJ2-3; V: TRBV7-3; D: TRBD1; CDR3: CASSQTGLGTDTQYF
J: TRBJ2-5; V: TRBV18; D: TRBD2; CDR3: CASSPGLAEETQYF
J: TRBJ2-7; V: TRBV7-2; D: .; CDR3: CASSLVGGKRFYDYEQYF
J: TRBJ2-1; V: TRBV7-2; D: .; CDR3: CASSLGGGLYNEQFF
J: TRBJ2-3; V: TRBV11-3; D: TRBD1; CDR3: CASSPGQGRADTQYF
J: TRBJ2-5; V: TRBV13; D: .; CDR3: CASSVVETQYF
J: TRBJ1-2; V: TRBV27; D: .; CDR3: CASRGSGQRGGGYTF
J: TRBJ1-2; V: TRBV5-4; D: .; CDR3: CASSPERTASTF
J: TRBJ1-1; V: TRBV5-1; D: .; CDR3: CASSVEPANTEAFF
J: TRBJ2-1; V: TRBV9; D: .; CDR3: CASSVGGRYNEQFF
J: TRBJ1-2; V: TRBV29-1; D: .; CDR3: CSVEDSSTSRTF
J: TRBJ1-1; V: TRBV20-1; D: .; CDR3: CSARFGTEAFF
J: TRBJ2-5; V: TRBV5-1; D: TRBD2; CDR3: CASSGMGAGGSETQYF
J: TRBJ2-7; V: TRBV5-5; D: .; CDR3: CASSEQYEQYF
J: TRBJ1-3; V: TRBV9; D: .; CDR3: CASSVAWDIGNTIYF
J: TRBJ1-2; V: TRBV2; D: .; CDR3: CAGNTGSGYTF
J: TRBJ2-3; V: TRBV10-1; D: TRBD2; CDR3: CASSESSGKVTDTQYF
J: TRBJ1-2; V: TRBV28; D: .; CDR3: CASSLDNLYGYTF
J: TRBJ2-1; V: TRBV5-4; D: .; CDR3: CASSPTVYEQFF
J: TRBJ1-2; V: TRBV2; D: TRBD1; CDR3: CASNGQGLGGYTF
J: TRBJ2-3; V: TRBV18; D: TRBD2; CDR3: CASSPLAGVGRDTQYF
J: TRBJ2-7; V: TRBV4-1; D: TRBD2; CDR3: CASSPTSGGHLGQYF